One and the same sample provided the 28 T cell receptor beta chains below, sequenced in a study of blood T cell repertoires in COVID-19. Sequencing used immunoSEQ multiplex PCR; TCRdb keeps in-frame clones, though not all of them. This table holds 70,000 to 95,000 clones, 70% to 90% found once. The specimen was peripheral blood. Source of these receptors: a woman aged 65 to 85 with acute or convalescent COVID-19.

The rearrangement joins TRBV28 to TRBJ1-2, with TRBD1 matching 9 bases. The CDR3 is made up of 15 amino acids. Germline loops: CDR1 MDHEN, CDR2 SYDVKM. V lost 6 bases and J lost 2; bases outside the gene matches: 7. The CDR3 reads CASSFPGQGNYGYTF. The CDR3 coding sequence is TGTGCCAGCAGCTTTCCCGGACAGGGGAACTATGGCTACACCTTC.

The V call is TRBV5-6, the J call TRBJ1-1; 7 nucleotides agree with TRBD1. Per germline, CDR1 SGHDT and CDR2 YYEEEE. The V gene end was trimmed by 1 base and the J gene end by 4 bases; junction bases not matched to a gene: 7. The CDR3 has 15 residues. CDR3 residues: CASSLREGAGTEAFF. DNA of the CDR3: TGTGCCAGCAGCTTGCGGGAGGGGGCGGGCACTGAAGCTTTCTTT.

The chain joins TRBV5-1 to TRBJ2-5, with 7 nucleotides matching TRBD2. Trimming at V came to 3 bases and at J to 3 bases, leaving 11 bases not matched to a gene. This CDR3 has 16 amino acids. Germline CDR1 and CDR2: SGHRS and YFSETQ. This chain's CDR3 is CASSWGTRGRKETQYF. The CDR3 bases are TGCGCCAGCAGCTGGGGGACTCGCGGGAGAAAAGAGACCCAGTACTTC. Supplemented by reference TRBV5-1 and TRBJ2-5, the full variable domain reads KAGVTQTPRYLIKTRGQQVTLSCSPISGHRSVSWYQQTPGQGLQFLFEYFSETQRNKGNFPGRFSGRQFSNSRSEMNVSTLELGDSALYLCASSWGTRGRKETQYFGPGTRLLVL.

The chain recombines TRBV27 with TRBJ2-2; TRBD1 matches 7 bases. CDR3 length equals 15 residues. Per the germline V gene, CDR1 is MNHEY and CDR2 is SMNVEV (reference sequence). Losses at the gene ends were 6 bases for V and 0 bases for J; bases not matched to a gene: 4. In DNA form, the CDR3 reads TGTGCCAGCAGCCGGGACAGCGCGAACACCGGGGAGCTGTTTTTT. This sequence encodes CASSRDSANTGELFF.

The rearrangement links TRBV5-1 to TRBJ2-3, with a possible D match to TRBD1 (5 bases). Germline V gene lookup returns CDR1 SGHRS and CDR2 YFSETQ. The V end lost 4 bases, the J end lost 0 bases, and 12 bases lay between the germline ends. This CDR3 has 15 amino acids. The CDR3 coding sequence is TGCGCCAGCAGCATAACAGGACCTAGCACAGATACGCAGTATTTT. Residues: CASSITGPSTDTQYF.

The CDR3 coding sequence is TGTGCCAGCAGACCGGACGGGGGGGGTGAGCAGTTCTTC. This translates into CASRPDGGGEQFF. This sequence joins TRBV27 and TRBJ2-1, with TRBD2 identical over 8 bases. CDR1 and CDR2 (germline): MNHEY, SMNVEV (reference sequence). The length of the CDR3 is 13 residues. V shed 6 bases and J 9 bases; nucleotides not matched to a gene: 7.

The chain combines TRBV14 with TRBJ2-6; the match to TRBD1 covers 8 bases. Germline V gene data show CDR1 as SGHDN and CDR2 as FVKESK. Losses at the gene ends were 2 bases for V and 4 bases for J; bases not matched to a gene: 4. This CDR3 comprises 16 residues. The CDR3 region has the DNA TGTGCCAGCAGCCAACAGGGGGCGCTCGGGGCCAACGTCCTGACTTTC. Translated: CASSQQGALGANVLTF. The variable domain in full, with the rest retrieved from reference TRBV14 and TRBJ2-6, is EAGVTQFPSHSVIEKGQTVTLRCDPISGHDNLYWYRRVMGKEIKFLLHFVKESKQDESGMPNNRFLAERTGGTYSTLKVQPAELEDSGVYFCASSQQGALGANVLTFGAGSRLTVL.

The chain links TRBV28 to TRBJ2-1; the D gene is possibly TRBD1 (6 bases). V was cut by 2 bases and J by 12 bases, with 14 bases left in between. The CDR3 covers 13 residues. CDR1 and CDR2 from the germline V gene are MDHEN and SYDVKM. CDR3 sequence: CASSLGTLVLQFF. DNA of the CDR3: TGTGCCAGCAGTTTAGGGACACTGGTTCTGCAGTTCTTC.

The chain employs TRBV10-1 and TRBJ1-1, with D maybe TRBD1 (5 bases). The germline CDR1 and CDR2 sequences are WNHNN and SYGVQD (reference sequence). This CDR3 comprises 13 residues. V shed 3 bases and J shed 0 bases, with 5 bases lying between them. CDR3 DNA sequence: TGCGCCAGCAGTGAACAGGTGAACACTGAAGCTTTCTTT. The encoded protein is CASSEQVNTEAFF.

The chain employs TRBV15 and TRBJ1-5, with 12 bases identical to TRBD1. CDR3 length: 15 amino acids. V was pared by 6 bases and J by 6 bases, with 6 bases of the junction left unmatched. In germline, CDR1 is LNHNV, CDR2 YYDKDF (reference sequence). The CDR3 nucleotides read TGTGCCACCAGTAGGGACAGGGGGCCGGCTCAGCCCCAGCATTTT. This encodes CATSRDRGPAQPQHF.

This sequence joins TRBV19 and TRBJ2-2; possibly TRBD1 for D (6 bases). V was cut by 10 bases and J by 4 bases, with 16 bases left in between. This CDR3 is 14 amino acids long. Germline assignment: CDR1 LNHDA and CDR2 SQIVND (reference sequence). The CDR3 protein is CATKEQGSTGELFF. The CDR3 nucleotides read TGTGCCACGAAAGAACAGGGTAGCACCGGGGAGCTGTTTTTT.

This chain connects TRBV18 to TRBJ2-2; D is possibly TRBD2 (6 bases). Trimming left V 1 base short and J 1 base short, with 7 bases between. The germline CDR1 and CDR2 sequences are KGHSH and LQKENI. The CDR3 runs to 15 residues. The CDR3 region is CASSPLRENTGELFF. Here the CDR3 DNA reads TGTGCCAGCTCACCACTGCGGGAGAACACCGGGGAGCTGTTTTTT. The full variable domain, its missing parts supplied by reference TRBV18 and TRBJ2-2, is NAGVMQNPRHLVRRRGQEARLRCSPMKGHSHVYWYRQLPEEGLKFMVYLQKENIIDESGMPKERFSAEFPKEGPSILRIQQVVRGDSAAYFCASSPLRENTGELFFGEGSRLTVL.

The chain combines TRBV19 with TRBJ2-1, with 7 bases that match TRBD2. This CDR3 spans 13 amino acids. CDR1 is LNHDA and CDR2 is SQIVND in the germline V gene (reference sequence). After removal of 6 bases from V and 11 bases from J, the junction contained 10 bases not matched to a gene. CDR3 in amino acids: CASRGRDYVQQFF. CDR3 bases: TGTGCCAGTAGGGGTCGGGACTACGTACAGCAGTTCTTC.

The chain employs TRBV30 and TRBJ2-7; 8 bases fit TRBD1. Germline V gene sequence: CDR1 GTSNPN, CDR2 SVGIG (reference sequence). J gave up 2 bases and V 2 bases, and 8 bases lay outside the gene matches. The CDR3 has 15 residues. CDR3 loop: CAWSKGQGATYEQYF. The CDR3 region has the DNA TGTGCCTGGAGTAAGGGGCAGGGGGCGACCTACGAGCAGTACTTC.

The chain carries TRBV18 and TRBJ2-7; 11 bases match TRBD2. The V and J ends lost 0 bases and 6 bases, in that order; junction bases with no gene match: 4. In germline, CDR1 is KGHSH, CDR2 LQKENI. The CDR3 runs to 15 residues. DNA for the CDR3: TGTGCCAGCTCACCACCGCTACTAGCGGGAGTCGAGCAGTACTTC. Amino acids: CASSPPLLAGVEQYF.

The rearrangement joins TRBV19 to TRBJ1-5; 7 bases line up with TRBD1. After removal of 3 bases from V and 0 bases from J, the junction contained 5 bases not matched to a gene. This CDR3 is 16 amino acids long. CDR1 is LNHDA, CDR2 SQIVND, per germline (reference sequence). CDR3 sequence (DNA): TGTGCCAGTAGTATCAGGGGGGATTATAGCAATCAGCCCCAGCATTTT. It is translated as CASSIRGDYSNQPQHF.

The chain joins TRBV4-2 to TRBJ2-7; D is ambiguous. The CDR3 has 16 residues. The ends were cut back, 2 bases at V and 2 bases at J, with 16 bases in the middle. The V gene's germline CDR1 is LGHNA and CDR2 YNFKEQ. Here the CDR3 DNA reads TGTGCCAGCAGCCAAAAAGGAGATTCGATCCCCTACGAGCAGTACTTC. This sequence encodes CASSQKGDSIPYEQYF.

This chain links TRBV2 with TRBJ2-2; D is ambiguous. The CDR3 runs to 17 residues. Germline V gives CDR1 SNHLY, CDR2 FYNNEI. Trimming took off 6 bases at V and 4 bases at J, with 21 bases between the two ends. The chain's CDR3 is CASSDPKRKTGTGELFF. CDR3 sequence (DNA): TGTGCCAGCAGCGATCCTAAACGGAAAACGGGCACCGGGGAGCTGTTTTTT.

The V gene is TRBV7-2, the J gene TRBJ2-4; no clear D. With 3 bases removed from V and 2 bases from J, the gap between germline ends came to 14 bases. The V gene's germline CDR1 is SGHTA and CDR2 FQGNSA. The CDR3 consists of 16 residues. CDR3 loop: CASSFLSVLTKNIQYF. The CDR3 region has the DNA TGTGCCAGCAGCTTCCTGTCGGTCTTAACCAAAAACATTCAGTACTTC. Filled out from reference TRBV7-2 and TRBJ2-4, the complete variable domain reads GAGVSQSPSNKVTEKGKDVELRCDPISGHTALYWYRQSLGQGLEFLIYFQGNSAPDKSGLPSDRFSAERTGGSVSTLTIQRTQQEDSAVYLCASSFLSVLTKNIQYFGAGTRLSVL.

The CDR3 sequence: CASSAGASGGYEQFF. CDR3 DNA: TGCGCCAGCAGTGCAGGGGCTAGCGGGGGGTATGAGCAGTTCTTC. The genes are TRBV10-1 and TRBJ2-1; 11 nucleotides match TRBD2. V shed 4 bases, J shed 8 bases, and the junction held 7 bases outside the gene matches. CDR3 length equals 15 residues. CDR1 and CDR2 (germline): WNHNN, SYGVQD (reference sequence).

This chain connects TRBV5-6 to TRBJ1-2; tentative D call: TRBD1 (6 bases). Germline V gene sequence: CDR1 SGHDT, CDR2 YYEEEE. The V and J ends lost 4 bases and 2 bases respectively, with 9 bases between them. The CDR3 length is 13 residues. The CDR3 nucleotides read TGTGCCAGCAGCCAGGACAGAAACTATGGCTACACCTTC. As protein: CASSQDRNYGYTF.

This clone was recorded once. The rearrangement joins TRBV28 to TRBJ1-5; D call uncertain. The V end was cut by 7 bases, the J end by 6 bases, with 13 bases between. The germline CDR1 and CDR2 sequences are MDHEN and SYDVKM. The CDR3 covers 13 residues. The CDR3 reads CASTGGAGQPQHF. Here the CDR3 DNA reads TGTGCCAGCACAGGAGGTGCTGGTCAGCCCCAGCATTTT. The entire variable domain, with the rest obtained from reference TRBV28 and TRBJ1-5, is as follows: DVKVTQSSRYLVKRTGEKVFLECVQDMDHENMFWYRQDPGLGLRLIYFSYDVKMKEKGDIPEGYSVSREKKERFSLILESASTNQTSMYLCASTGGAGQPQHFGDGTRLSIL.

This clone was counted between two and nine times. The CDR3 sequence: CASSPILGANTGELFF. The CDR3 bases are TGTGCCAGCTCCCCTATTTTGGGGGCTAACACCGGGGAGCTGTTTTTT. The chain couples TRBV18 to TRBJ2-2, with D possibly TRBD1 on 6 matching bases. The CDR3 is 16 amino acids. The ends were cut back, 6 bases at V and 2 bases at J, with 16 bases in the middle. The germline CDR1 and CDR2 sequences are KGHSH and LQKENI.

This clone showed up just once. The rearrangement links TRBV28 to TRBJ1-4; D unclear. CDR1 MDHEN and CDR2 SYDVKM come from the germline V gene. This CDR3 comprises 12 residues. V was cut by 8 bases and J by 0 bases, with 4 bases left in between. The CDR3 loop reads CASETTNEKLFF. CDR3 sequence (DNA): TGTGCCAGCGAGACAACTAATGAAAAACTGTTTTTT.

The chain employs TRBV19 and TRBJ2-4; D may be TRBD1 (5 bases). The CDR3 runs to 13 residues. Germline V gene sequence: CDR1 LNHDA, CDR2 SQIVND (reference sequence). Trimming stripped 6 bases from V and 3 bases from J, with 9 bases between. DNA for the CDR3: TGTGCCAGTAGCCAGGGTAACAAAAACATTCAGTACTTC. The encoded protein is CASSQGNKNIQYF.

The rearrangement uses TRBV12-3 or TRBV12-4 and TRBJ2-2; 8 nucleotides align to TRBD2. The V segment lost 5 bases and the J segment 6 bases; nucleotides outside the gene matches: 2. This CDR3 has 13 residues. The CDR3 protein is CASSHGGAGELFF. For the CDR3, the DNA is TGTGCCAGCAGTCACGGGGGGGCCGGGGAGCTGTTTTTT.

The CDR3 DNA reads as TGCGCCAGCGAGGAAGGGGCTAGCGGGGGCCTTAATGAGCAGTTCTTC. This gives the protein CASEEGASGGLNEQFF. The chain recombines TRBV5-1 with TRBJ2-1; 10 bases agree with TRBD2. In germline, CDR1 is SGHRS, CDR2 YFSETQ. The CDR3 totals 16 residues. The ends lost 7 bases at V and 7 bases at J; junction bases unmatched: 14.

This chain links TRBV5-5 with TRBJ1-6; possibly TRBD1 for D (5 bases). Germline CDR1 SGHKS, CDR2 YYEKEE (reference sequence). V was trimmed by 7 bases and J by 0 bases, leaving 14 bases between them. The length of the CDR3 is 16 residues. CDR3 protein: CASRSHRGSYNSPLHF. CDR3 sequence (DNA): TGTGCCAGCCGTTCGCATAGGGGCTCCTATAATTCACCCCTCCACTTT.